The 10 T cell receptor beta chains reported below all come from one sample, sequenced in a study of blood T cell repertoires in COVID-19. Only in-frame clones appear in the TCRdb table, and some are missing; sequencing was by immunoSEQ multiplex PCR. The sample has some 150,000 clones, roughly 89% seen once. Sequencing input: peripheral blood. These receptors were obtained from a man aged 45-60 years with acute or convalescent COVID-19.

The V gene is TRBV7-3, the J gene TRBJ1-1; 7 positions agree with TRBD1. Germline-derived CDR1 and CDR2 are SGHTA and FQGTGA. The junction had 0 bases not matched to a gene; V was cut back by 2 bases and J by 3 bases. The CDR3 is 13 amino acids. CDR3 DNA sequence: TGTGCCAGCAGCTTACAGGGGGACACTGAAGCTTTCTTT. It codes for CASSLQGDTEAFF.

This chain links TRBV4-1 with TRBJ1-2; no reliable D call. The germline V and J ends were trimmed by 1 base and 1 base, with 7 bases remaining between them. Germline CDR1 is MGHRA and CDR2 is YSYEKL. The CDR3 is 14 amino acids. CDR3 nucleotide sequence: TGCGCCAGCAGCCAAGTAGGAGGTAACTATGGCTACACCTTC. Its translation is CASSQVGGNYGYTF.

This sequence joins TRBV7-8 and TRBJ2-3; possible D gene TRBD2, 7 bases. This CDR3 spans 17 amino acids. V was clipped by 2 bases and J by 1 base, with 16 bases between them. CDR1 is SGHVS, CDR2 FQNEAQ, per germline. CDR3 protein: CASSLRVGGAGTDTQYF. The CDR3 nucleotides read TGTGCCAGCAGCTTACGAGTAGGGGGGGCAGGCACAGATACGCAGTATTTT. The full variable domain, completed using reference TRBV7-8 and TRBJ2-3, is GAGVSQSPRYKVAKRGQDVALRCDPISGHVSLFWYQQALGQGPEFLTYFQNEAQLDKSGLPSDRFFAERPEGSVSTLKIQRTQQEDSAVYLCASSLRVGGAGTDTQYFGPGTRLTVL.

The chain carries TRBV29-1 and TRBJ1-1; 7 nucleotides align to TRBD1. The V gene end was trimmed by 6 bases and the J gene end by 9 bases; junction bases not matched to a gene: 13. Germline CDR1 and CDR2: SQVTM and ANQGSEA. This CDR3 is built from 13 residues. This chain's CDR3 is CSVSIFQQGKAFF. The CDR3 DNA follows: TGCAGCGTGTCGATATTCCAACAGGGGAAAGCTTTCTTT. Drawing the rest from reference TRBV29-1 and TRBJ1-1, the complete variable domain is SAVISQKPSRDICQRGTSLTIQCQVDSQVTMMFWYRQQPGQSLTLIATANQGSEATYESGFVIDKFPISRPNLTFSTLTVSNMSPEDSSIYLCSVSIFQQGKAFFGQGTRLTVV.

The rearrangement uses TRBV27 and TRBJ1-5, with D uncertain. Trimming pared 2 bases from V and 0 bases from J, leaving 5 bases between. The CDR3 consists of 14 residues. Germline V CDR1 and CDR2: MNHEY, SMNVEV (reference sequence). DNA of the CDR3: TGTGCCAGCAGTTTAGGGAGTAGCAATCAGCCCCAGCATTTT. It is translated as CASSLGSSNQPQHF.

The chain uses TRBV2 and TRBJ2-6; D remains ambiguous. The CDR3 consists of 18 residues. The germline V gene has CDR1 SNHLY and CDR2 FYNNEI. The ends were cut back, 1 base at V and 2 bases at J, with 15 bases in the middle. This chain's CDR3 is CASSEVSGPSTGANVLTF. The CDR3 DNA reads TGTGCCAGCAGTGAAGTAAGTGGGCCCTCGACTGGGGCCAACGTCCTGACTTTC.

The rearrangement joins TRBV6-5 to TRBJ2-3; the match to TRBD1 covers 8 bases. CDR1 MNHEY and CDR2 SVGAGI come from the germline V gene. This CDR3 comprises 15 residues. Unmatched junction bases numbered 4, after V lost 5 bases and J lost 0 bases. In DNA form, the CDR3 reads TGTGCCAGCAGTAACAGGGGGTTTAGCACAGATACGCAGTATTTT. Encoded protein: CASSNRGFSTDTQYF.

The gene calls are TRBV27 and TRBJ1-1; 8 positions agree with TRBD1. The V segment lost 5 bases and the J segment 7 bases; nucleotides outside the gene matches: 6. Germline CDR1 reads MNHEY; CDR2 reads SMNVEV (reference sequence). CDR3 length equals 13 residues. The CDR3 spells CASSIDRGHEAFF. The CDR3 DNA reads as TGTGCCAGCAGTATAGACAGGGGACATGAAGCTTTCTTT.

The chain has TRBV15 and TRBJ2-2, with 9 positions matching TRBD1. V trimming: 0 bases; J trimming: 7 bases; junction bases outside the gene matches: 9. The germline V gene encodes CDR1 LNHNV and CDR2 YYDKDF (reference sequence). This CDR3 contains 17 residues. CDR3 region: CATSRDRGTGRNGELFF. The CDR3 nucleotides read TGTGCCACCAGCAGAGATAGGGGGACAGGGAGGAACGGGGAGCTGTTTTTT.

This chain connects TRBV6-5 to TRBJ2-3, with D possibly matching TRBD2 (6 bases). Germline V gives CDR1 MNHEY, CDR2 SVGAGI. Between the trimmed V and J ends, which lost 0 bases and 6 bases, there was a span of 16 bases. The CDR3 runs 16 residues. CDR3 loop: CASSYSTSWRLDTQYF. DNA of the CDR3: TGTGCCAGCAGTTACTCGACTAGTTGGAGGTTGGATACGCAGTATTTT.